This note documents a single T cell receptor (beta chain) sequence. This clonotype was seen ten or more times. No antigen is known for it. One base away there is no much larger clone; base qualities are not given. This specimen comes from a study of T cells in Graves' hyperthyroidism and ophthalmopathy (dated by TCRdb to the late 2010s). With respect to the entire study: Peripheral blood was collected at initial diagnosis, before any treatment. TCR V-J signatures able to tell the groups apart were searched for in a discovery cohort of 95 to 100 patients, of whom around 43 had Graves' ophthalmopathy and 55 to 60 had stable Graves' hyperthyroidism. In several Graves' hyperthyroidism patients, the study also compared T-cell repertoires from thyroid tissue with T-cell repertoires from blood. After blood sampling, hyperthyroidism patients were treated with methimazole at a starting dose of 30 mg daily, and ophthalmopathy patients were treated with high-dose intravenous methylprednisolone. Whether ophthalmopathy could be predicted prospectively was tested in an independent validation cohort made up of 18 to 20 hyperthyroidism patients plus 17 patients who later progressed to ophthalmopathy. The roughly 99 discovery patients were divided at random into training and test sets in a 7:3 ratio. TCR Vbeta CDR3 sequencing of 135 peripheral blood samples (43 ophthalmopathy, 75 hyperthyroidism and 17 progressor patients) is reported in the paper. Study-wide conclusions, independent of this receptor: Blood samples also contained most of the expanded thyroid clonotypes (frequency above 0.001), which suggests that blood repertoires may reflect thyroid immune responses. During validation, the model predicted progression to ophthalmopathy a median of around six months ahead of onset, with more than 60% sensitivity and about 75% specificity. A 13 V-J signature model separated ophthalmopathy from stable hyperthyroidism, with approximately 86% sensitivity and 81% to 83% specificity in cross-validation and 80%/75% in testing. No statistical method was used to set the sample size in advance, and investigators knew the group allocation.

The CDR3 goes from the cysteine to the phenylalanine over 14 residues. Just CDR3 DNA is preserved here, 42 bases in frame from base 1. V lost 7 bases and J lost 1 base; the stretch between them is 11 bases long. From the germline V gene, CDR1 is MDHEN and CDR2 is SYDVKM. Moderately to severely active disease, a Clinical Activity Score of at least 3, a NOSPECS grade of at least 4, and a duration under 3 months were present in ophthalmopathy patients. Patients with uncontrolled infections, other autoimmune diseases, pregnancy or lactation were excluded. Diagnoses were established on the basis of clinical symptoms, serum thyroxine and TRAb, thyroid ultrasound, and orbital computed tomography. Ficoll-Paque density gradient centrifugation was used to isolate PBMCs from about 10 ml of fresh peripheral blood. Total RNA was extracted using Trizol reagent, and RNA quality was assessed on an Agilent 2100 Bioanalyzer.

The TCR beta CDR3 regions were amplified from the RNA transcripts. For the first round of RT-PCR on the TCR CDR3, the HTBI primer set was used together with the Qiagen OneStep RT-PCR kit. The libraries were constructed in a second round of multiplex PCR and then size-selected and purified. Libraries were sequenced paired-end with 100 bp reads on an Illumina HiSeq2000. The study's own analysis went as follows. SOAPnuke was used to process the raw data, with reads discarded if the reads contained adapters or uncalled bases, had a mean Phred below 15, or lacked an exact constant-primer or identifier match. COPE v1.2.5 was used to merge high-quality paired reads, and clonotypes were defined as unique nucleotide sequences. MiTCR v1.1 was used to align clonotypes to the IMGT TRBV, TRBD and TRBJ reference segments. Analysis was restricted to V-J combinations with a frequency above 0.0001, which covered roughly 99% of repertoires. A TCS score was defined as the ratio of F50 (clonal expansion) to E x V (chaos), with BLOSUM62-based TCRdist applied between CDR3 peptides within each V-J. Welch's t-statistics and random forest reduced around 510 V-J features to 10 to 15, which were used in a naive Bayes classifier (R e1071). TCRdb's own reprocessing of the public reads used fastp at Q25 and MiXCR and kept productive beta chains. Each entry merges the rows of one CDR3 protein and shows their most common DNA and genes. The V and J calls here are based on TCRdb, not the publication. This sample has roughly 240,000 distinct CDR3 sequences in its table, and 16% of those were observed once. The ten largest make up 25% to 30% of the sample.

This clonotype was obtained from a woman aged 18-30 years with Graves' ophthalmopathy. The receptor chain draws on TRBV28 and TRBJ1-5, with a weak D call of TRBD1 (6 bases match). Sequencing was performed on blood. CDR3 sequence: CASTWDTSNQPQHF. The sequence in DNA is TGTGCCAGCACCTGGGACACCAGCAATCAGCCCCAGCATTTT.